This TCR beta chain was recorded in a study of vaccination effects on CD4 cells after COVID-19. Trimming left V 2 bases short and J 0 bases short, with 11 bases between. The CDR3 is made up of 15 amino acids. The germline CDR1 and CDR2 sequences are LNHNV and YYDKDF (reference sequence). Following an approximately 10-day culture, CD4+ T cells were purified. According to PCR results, the person was infected with SARS-CoV-2 between March and December 2020. A remark on this clone: What it binds is not known.

Assay: immunoSEQ multiplex PCR; the TCRdb copy retains only in-frame clones and omits some. Found here are tens of thousands of clones, more than 75% of them singletons; the top ten hold roughly 10%. Study results and caveats: Early post-infection timepoints were missing from the study, which also had few convalescent patients. There was marked clonal contraction among infection- and vaccine-induced clones late after vaccination.

This specimen consisted of CD4+ T cells from PBMCs cultured without peptide, obtained before COVID-19 vaccination. The sequence derives from a human donor who had a prior SARS-CoV-2 infection. The genes are TRBV15 and TRBJ2-7; D is ambiguous. The CDR3 reads CATSRQPTVSYEQYF. The CDR3 nucleotides are TGTGCCACCAGCAGACAACCAACGGTCTCCTACGAGCAGTACTTC.